This T cell receptor beta chain was retrieved from a study of cytomegalovirus exposure and HLA in healthy donors. Looking at the study overall: Falling in the Caucasian-associated ancestry cluster were about four fifths of around 370 genotyped donors.

The PCR made use of 60 Vbeta and 13 Jbeta primers. Here immunoSEQ multiplex PCR was the method, and the copy in TCRdb shows in-frame clones only, minus some. The sample contains about 250,000 clones, roughly 70% of which appear only once. The length of the CDR3 is 11 residues. V shed 7 bases and J shed 10 bases, with 14 bases lying between them. CDR1 is DFQATT and CDR2 is SNEGSKA in the germline V gene (reference sequence). Points on this clone: What it recognizes is unknown.

Study-wide points: Reportedly, fewer N-insertions than the approximately 700-donor mean appeared in an Asian-associated ancestry cluster in a later analysis. Upon later analysis, TCR association rates were observed to vary by HLA locus, being highest for DRB1 and lowest for HLA-C. Earlier analysis yielded a pattern in which most TCR beta V segments were productive about 87% or about 30% of the time.

The sample comprised PBMCs. The receptor's source is a female donor in good health and CMV-seronegative. J is TRBJ2-1 and V is TRBV20-1; D is unclear. The CDR3 here is CSGNWPEEQFF. The CDR3 region has the DNA TGCAGTGGAAATTGGCCGGAGGAGCAGTTCTTC.